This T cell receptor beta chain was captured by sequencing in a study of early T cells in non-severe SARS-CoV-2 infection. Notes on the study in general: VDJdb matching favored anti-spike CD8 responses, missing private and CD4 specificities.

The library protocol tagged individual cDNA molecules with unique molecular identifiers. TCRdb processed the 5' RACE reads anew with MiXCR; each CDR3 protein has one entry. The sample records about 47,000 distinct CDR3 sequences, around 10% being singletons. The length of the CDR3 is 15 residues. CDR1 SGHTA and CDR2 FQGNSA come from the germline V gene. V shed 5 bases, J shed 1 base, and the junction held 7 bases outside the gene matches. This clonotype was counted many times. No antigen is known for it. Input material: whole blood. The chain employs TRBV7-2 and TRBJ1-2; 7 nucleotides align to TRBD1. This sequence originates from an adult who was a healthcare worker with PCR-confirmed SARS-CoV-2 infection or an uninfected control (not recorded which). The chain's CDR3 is CASSLTGASNYGYTF. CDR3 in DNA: TGTGCCAGCAGCCTAACAGGGGCGAGTAACTATGGCTACACCTTC. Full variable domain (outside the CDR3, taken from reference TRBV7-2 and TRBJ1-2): GAGVSQSPSNKVTEKGKDVELRCDPISGHTALYWYRQSLGQGLEFLIYFQGNSAPDKSGLPSDRFSAERTGGSVSTLTIQRTQQEDSAVYLCASSLTGASNYGYTFGSGTRLTVV.